This T cell receptor (beta chain) was retrieved from a study of vaccination effects on CD4 cells after COVID-19. Findings and caveats of the study: New vaccine-induced clones dominated convalescents' post-vaccine spike-reactive clones.

Sequencing was preceded by expansion of antigen-specific CD4+ T cells with viral peptide pools in the ViraFEST assay. Culturing for about ten days preceded CD4+ T cell isolation. Infection dated between March and December 2020, before the Alpha, Beta and Delta variants reached the United States. The protocol was immunoSEQ multiplex PCR, while the TCRdb copy is restricted to in-frame clones and leaves out a portion. The sample has around 46,000 clones; more than 60% are singletons. The germline CDR1 and CDR2 sequences are SGHTA and FQGNSA. J gave up 4 bases and V 0 bases, and 3 bases lay outside the gene matches. The CDR3 loop spans 16 amino acids. With regard to this clone: Its antigen is currently unknown.

The gene calls are TRBV7-2 and TRBJ2-1; TRBD2 matches at 10 bases. This sample comprised CD4+ T cells from PBMCs cultured with a peptide pool, obtained before COVID-19 vaccination. The origin of this receptor is a human donor who had a prior SARS-CoV-2 infection. The CDR3 spells CASSLAGTSAYNEQFF. The DNA for the CDR3 is TGTGCCAGCAGCTTAGCCGGGACTAGCGCGTACAATGAGCAGTTCTTC.